These 26 T cell receptor beta chains came from one sample sequenced in a study of OX40 agonist ivuxolimab in advanced cancers. Sequencing used immunoSEQ multiplex PCR; TCRdb keeps in-frame clones, though not all of them. The data contain 48,000 or so clones, around 94% of them seen just once; the ten biggest clones take up roughly an eighth. Specimen: CD4+ or CD8+ T cells sorted from blood, collected in a trial of the OX40 agonist ivuxolimab. Receptors were obtained from an adult with an advanced solid tumor such as melanoma, head and neck, liver or kidney cancer.

Details on this clone: The sample has other DNA sequences that encode this CDR3 too. This rearrangement joins TRBV11-2 to TRBJ2-7, with a tentative D call TRBD1 (5 bases). This CDR3 has 11 amino acids. V gave up 3 bases and J gave up 5 bases, with 5 bases separating them. Germline V gene sequence: CDR1 SGHAT, CDR2 FQNNGV. The CDR3 DNA reads as TGTGCCAGCAGCTTCAGGGACGAGCAGTACTTC. Encoded protein: CASSFRDEQYF.

The gene calls are TRBV27 and TRBJ2-5; no firm D call. Germline loops: CDR1 MNHEY, CDR2 SMNVEV (reference sequence). The CDR3 extends over 14 amino acids. Trimming cost V 8 bases and J 4 bases, with 17 bases left between them. CDR3 loop: CASAPMGFGETQYF. In DNA, the CDR3 is TGTGCCAGCGCCCCGATGGGGTTCGGAGAGACCCAGTACTTC.

CDR3 nucleotide sequence: TGTGCCAGCAGCCAAGGACTAGCGTTCTCCTACGAGCAGTACTTC. Translated, it gives CASSQGLAFSYEQYF. The chain links TRBV4-2 to TRBJ2-7; TRBD2 matches 8 bases. This CDR3 is 15 amino acids long. Germline CDR1 LGHNA, CDR2 YNFKEQ. Losses at the gene ends were 1 base for V and 0 bases for J; bases not matched to a gene: 2.

Of note for this clone: Compared with germline, one end of the junction differs, possibly owing to a read error. The CDR3 DNA is TGTGCCAGCAGTCACTCGGGAGCCTACGAGCAGTACTTC. Its translation: CASSHSGAYEQYF. The chain is built from TRBV6-6 and TRBJ2-7, with D perhaps matching TRBD2 (6 bases). The CDR3 contains 13 residues. Germline CDR1 MNHNY, CDR2 SVGAGI (reference sequence).

This chain connects TRBV6-5 to TRBJ2-2; D call uncertain. V was trimmed by 1 base and J by 1 base, leaving 4 bases between them. The CDR3 is 14 amino acids. The germline CDR1 and CDR2 sequences are MNHEY and SVGAGI. CDR3 sequence: CASSYWENTGELFF. The CDR3 nucleotides are TGTGCCAGCAGTTACTGGGAGAACACCGGGGAGCTGTTTTTT.

The chain is built from TRBV5-1 and TRBJ2-7; TRBD1 matches at 7 bases. V lost 5 bases to trimming and J lost 0 bases; unmatched junction nucleotides: 8. The CDR3 is 15 amino acids. Germline V gene sequence: CDR1 SGHRS, CDR2 YFSETQ. The CDR3: CASRQGTAPSYEQYF. CDR3 coding DNA: TGCGCCAGCAGACAAGGGACAGCGCCCTCCTACGAGCAGTACTTC.

The chain links TRBV14 to TRBJ1-3; 9 bases map to TRBD1. Germline CDR1 reads SGHDN; CDR2 reads FVKESK. V lost 5 bases and J lost 6; bases outside the gene matches: 8. CDR3 length: 15 amino acids. CDR3: CASSINRGPANTIYF. The CDR3, as DNA: TGTGCCAGCAGCATAAACAGGGGGCCTGCAAACACCATATATTTT.

The genes are TRBV5-4 and TRBJ1-2, with 7 bases that match TRBD1. The CDR3 is 14 amino acids. With 2 bases clipped from V and 4 bases from J, the junction kept 5 bases outside the gene matches. Germline CDR1 SGHNT, CDR2 YYREEE (reference sequence). The CDR3 DNA follows: TGTGCCAGCAGCTTTACGACAGGGACCTATGGCTACACCTTC. Translating gives CASSFTTGTYGYTF. Full variable domain (missing parts from reference TRBV5-4 and TRBJ1-2): ETGVTQSPTHLIKTRGQQVTLRCSSQSGHNTVSWYQQALGQGPQFIFQYYREEENGRGNFPPRFSGLQFPNYSSELNVNALELDDSALYLCASSFTTGTYGYTFGSGTRLTVV.

Here the CDR3 reads CASSVGGDWGRANEQYF. The CDR3 DNA reads as TGTGCCAGCAGCGTAGGAGGAGACTGGGGTAGAGCTAACGAGCAGTACTTC. This rearrangement joins TRBV9 to TRBJ2-7; D is unclear. V was pared by 0 bases and J by 5 bases, with 21 bases between. This CDR3 comprises 17 residues. From germline, CDR1 is SGDLS and CDR2 YYNGEE.

This sequence joins TRBV7-3 and TRBJ2-1; possible D gene TRBD2, 6 bases. The V end was cut by 5 bases, the J end by 6 bases, with 17 bases between. This CDR3 has 15 residues. Germline V CDR1 and CDR2: SGHTA, FQGTGA. CDR3 bases: TGTGCCAGCAGCATCCTTGGAGGGTGGGGCAATGAGCAGTTCTTC. This codes for CASSILGGWGNEQFF.

In this sample, this clone turned up once. This sequence joins TRBV5-4 and TRBJ1-2; a possible D gene is TRBD1 (5 bases). CDR3 length: 14 residues. Germline V gives CDR1 SGHNT, CDR2 YYREEE (reference sequence). With 2 bases removed from V and 2 bases from J, the gap between germline ends came to 10 bases. The CDR3 region is CASSFSGTNYGYTF. CDR3 DNA: TGTGCCAGCAGCTTCTCAGGGACGAACTATGGCTACACCTTC.

This chain links TRBV7-3 with TRBJ2-1; D is uncertain. The germline V and J ends were trimmed by 1 base and 2 bases, with 9 bases remaining between them. The CDR3 runs to 15 residues. CDR1 and CDR2 (germline): SGHTA, FQGTGA. The CDR3 sequence is CASSLNTAPYNEQFF. The CDR3 region has the DNA TGTGCCAGCAGCTTAAACACAGCCCCCTACAATGAGCAGTTCTTC.

V is TRBV7-9 and J is TRBJ2-5; 8 bases fit TRBD1. With 4 bases clipped from V and 5 bases from J, the junction kept 3 bases outside the gene matches. The CDR3 totals 13 residues. CDR1 is SEHNR, CDR2 FQNEAQ, per germline (reference sequence). The DNA for the CDR3 is TGTGCCAGCAGCTCGGGACAGGTGGAGACCCAGTACTTC. Its protein is CASSSGQVETQYF.

V is TRBV29-1 and J is TRBJ2-7; 7 bases map to TRBD2. The CDR3 extends over 17 amino acids. V lost 7 bases to trimming and J lost 2 bases; unmatched junction nucleotides: 20. The germline V gene has CDR1 SQVTM and CDR2 ANQGSEA. Here the CDR3 reads CSASRSGFQRGPYEQYF. The CDR3 region has the DNA TGCAGCGCCAGTCGCTCAGGGTTTCAGCGGGGTCCCTACGAGCAGTACTTC.

This chain connects TRBV19 to TRBJ2-3; a possible D gene is TRBD1 (5 bases). The V gene lost 6 bases and the J gene lost 9 bases, with 13 bases spanning the gap. Germline lookup yields CDR1 LNHDA and CDR2 SQIVND (reference sequence). This CDR3 has 12 amino acids. The CDR3 DNA follows: TGTGCCAGTAGCAAGACAGAGAAGACGCAGTATTTT. This codes for CASSKTEKTQYF. The variable domain in full, with the rest retrieved from reference TRBV19 and TRBJ2-3, is DGGITQSPKYLFRKEGQNVTLSCEQNLNHDAMYWYRQDPGQGLRLIYYSQIVNDFQKGDIAEGYSVSREKKESFPLTVTSAQKNPTAFYLCASSKTEKTQYFGPGTRLTVL.

V usage is TRBV19 and J usage is TRBJ2-1; D may be TRBD2 (7 bases). The V end was cut by 5 bases, the J end by 1 base, with 12 bases between. The CDR3 loop spans 15 amino acids. Per germline, CDR1 LNHDA and CDR2 SQIVND (reference sequence). Here the CDR3 reads CASSRGASSYNEQFF. In DNA form, the CDR3 reads TGTGCCAGTAGTCGGGGGGCCTCTTCCTACAATGAGCAGTTCTTC.

V and J are TRBV11-3 and TRBJ2-1, with 9 bases matching TRBD2. CDR1 and CDR2 (germline): SGHNT, YENEEA. The CDR3 runs to 16 residues. J gave up 8 bases and V 5 bases, and 13 bases lay outside the gene matches. The CDR3: CASSPPRAGGRDEQFF. The CDR3 bases are TGTGCCAGCAGCCCTCCGCGAGCGGGAGGCCGGGATGAGCAGTTCTTC.

The CDR3 sequence: CASSLDPGGAAGYTF. The CDR3 DNA reads TGTGCCAGCAGCTTAGATCCTGGGGGCGCAGCCGGCTACACCTTC. This chain connects TRBV11-2 to TRBJ1-2; TRBD1 might be the D (6 bases). V dropped 0 bases and J dropped 8 bases, with 16 bases sitting between them. The CDR3 is 15 amino acids. Germline CDR1 SGHAT, CDR2 FQNNGV.

J is TRBJ2-6 and V is TRBV27; 8 bases are shared with TRBD2. The length of the CDR3 is 17 residues. Trimming cost V 6 bases and J 3 bases; bases outside gene matches: 10. Germline CDR1 MNHEY, CDR2 SMNVEV (reference sequence). The CDR3 region has the DNA TGTGCCAGCAGCCCTACCGGGGGGGGCAGTGGGGCCAACGTCCTGACTTTC. The encoded protein is CASSPTGGGSGANVLTF.

This chain connects TRBV2 to TRBJ2-3, with D unclear. This CDR3 is built from 13 residues. V lost 9 bases and J 5 bases, leaving 15 bases between the germline ends. Germline V gene lookup returns CDR1 SNHLY and CDR2 FYNNEI. CDR3 in amino acids: CARRTQGRDTQYF. The DNA for the CDR3 is TGTGCCAGACGGACCCAAGGTCGAGATACGCAGTATTTT.

The gene calls are TRBV19 and TRBJ2-1, with 8 positions matching TRBD1. The CDR3 contains 13 residues. V lost 9 bases to trimming and J lost 6 bases; unmatched junction nucleotides: 7. CDR1 is LNHDA, CDR2 SQIVND, per germline (reference sequence). DNA of the CDR3: TGTGCCAGCCGGACAGGGAACTGCAATGAGCAGTTCTTC. This encodes CASRTGNCNEQFF.

The CDR3 sequence: CASSLATNYGYTF. The CDR3 DNA follows: TGTGCCAGCAGTTTGGCCACTAACTATGGCTACACCTTC. The V gene is TRBV28, the J gene TRBJ1-2, with unresolved D. Germline CDR1 is MDHEN and CDR2 is SYDVKM. CDR3 length: 13 amino acids. With 3 bases removed from V and 0 bases from J, the gap between germline ends came to 5 bases.

J is TRBJ2-1 and V is TRBV7-9; D ambiguous. V lost 0 bases to trimming and J lost 8 bases, with 8 bases between them. The CDR3 contains 13 residues. The germline gives CDR1 SEHNR, CDR2 FQNEAQ (reference sequence). Here the CDR3 reads CASSLANTYEQFF. The CDR3 bases are TGTGCCAGCAGCTTAGCGAACACGTATGAGCAGTTCTTC.

The chain links TRBV11-2 to TRBJ2-3; D is unresolved. Trimming stripped 5 bases from V and 4 bases from J, with 22 bases between. Germline-derived CDR1 and CDR2 are SGHAT and FQNNGV. The CDR3 has 17 residues. The CDR3 loop is CASSPDLDPHPSDTQYF. The CDR3 DNA reads TGTGCCAGCAGCCCGGACCTGGACCCCCACCCCTCAGATACGCAGTATTTT.

This chain connects TRBV12-5 to TRBJ2-1; 13 nucleotides align to TRBD2. CDR1 and CDR2 from the germline V gene are LGHNT and FRNRAP. This CDR3 contains 17 residues. The trim removed 6 bases at V and 7 bases at J, leaving 12 bases unmatched. The CDR3 DNA is TGTGCTAGTGGCTCCCCCGGGACTAGCGGGATCGTGAATGAGCAGTTCTTC. Protein sequence: CASGSPGTSGIVNEQFF. The full variable domain, completed using reference TRBV12-5 and TRBJ2-1, is DARVTQTPRHKVTEMGQEVTMRCQPILGHNTVFWYRQTMMQGLELLAYFRNRAPLDDSGMPKDRFSAEMPDATLATLKIQPSEPRDSAVYFCASGSPGTSGIVNEQFFGPGTRLTVL.

The chain combines TRBV7-8 with TRBJ2-7; either TRBD1 or TRBD2 may fit D (5 bases each). CDR3 length: 15 amino acids. V was cut by 4 bases and J by 3 bases, with 16 bases left in between. CDR1 SGHVS and CDR2 FQNEAQ come from the germline V gene. The DNA of the CDR3 is TGTGCCAGCAGCTCGATCCGGGACGGGATCTACGAGCAGTACTTC. Protein product: CASSSIRDGIYEQYF.